This T cell receptor (beta chain) was sequenced for a study of beta chain features in type 1 diabetes. CDR3 size: 14 residues. Germline CDR1 is ENHRY and CDR2 is SYGVKD. Unmatched junction bases numbered 9, after V lost 7 bases and J lost 7 bases. The authors reverse transcribed all of the isolated RNA, so sequencing captured expressed TCRB transcripts. Only in-frame clones appear in the TCRdb table, and some are missing; sequencing was by immunoSEQ multiplex PCR. The data contain around 190,000 clones, about 13% of them singletons. V and J are TRBV10-3 and TRBJ2-7; TRBD1 matches 11 bases. Sample: central memory CD4+ T cells from blood. This clonotype was obtained from a woman younger than 35 in good health. For the CDR3, the DNA is TGTGCCATCACCCGGGGACAGGGGGGACAAGAGCAGTACTTC. This codes for CAITRGQGGQEQYF.